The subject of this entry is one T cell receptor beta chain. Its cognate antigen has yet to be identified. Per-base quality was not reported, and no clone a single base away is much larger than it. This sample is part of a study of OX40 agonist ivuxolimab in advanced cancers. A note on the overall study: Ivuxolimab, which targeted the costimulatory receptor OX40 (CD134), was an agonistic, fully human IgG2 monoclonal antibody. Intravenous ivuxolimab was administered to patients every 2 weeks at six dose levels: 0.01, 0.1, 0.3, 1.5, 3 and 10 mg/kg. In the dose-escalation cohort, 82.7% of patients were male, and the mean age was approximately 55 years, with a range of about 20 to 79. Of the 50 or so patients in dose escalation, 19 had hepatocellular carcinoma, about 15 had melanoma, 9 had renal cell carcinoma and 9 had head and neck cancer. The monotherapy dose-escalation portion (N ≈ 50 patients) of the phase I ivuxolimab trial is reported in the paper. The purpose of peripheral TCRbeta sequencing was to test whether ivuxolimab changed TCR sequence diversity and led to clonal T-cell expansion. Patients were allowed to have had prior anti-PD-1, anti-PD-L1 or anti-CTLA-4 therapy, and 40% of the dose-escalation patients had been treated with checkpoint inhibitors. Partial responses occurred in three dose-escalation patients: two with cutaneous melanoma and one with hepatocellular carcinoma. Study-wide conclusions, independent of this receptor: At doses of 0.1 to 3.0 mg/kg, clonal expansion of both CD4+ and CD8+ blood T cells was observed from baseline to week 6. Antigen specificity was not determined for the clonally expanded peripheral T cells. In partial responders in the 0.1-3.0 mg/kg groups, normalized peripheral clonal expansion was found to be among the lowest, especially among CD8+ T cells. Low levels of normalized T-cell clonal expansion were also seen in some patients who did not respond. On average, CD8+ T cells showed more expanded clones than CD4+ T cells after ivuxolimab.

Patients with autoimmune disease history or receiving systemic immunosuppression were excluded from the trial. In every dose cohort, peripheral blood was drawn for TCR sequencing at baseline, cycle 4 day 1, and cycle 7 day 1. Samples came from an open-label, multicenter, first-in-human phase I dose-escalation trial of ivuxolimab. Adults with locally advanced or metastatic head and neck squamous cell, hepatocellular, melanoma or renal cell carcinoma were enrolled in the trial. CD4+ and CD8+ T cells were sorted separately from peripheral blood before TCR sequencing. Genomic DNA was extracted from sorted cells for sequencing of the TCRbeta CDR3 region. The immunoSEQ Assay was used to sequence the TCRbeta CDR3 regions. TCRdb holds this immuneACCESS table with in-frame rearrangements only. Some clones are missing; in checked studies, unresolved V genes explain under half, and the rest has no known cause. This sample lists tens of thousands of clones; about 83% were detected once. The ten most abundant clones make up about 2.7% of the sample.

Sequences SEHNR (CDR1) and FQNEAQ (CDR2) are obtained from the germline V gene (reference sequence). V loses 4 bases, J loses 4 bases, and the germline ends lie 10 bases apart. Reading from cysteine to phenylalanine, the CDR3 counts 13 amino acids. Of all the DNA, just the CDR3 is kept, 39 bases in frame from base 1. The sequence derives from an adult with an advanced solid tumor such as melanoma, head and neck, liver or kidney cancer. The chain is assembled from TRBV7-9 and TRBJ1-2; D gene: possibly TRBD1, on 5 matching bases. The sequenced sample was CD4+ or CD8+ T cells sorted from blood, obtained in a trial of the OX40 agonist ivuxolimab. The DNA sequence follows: TGTGCCAGCAGCTGGGACGCAGGCTATGGCTACACCTTC. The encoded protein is CASSWDAGYGYTF.